The T cell receptor (beta chain) described here comes from a study of shared clonotypes between healthy human individuals. Study-wide background: CD4 naive cells filled three plates per donor, CD4 memory three, CD8 naive two and CD8 memory one.

For this clone: The antigen is not known.

General observations from the study: Clonotypes not shared had lower generation probabilities than those common to all four donors.

V lost 1 base, J lost 4 bases, and 16 bases stayed unmatched. This CDR3 comprises 19 residues. Germline CDR1 is LGHNT and CDR2 is FRNRAP. Sorted-subset replicate PCR reactions contained roughly 200 ng DNA, corresponding to some 29,000 T cell genomes. The data were produced by immunoSEQ multiplex PCR, yet TCRdb's version contains in-frame clones alone and is incomplete. Of approximately 530,000 clones listed, about 96% are singletons. The clonotype originates from a woman younger than 45 in good health. Material for sequencing was naive CD4+ T cells sorted from blood. Subset denoted: CD45RA+ positively selected. This rearrangement joins TRBV12-5 to TRBJ1-5; 7 nucleotides line up with TRBD1. The CDR3, as DNA: TGTGCTAGTGGTTTGGGCGGGGGGATCCGGGACAGCTTTAATCAGCCCCAGCATTTT. This translates into CASGLGGGIRDSFNQPQHF.